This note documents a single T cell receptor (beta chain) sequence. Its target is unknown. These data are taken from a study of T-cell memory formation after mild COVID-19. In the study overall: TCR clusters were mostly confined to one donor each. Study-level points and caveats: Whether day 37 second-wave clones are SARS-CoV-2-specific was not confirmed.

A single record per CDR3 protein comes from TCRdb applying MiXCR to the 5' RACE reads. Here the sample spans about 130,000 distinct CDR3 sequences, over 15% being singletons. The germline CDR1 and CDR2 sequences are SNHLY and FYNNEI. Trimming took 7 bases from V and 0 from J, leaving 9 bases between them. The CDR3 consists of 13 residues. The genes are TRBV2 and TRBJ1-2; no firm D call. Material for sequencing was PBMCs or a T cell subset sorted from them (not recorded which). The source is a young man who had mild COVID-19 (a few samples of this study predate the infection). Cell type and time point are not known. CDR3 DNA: TGTGCCAGCAAGGCAAGCCCTAACTATGGCTACACCTTC. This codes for CASKASPNYGYTF. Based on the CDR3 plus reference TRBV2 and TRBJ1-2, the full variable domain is EPEVTQTPSHQVTQMGQEVILRCVPISNHLYFYWYRQILGQKVEFLVSFYNNEISEKSEIFDDQFSVERPDGSNFTLKIRSTKLEDSAMYFCASKASPNYGYTFGSGTRLTVV.